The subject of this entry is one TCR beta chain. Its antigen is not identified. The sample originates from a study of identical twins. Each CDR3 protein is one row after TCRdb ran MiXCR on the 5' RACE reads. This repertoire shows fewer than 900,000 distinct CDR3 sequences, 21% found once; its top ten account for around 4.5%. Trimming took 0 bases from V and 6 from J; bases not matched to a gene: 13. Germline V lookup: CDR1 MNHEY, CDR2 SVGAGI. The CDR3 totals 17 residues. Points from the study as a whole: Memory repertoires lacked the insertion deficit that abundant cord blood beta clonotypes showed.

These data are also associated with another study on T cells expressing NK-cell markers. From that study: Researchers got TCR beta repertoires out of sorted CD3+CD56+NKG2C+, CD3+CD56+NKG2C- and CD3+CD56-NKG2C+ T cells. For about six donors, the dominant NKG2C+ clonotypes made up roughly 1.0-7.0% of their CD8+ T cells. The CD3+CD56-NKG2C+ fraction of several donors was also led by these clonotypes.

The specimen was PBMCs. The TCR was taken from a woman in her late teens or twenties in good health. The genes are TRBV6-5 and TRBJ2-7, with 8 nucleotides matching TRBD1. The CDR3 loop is CASSYSWTGYLTGEQYF. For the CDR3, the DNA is TGTGCCAGCAGTTACTCGTGGACAGGGTATTTGACGGGCGAGCAGTACTTC.